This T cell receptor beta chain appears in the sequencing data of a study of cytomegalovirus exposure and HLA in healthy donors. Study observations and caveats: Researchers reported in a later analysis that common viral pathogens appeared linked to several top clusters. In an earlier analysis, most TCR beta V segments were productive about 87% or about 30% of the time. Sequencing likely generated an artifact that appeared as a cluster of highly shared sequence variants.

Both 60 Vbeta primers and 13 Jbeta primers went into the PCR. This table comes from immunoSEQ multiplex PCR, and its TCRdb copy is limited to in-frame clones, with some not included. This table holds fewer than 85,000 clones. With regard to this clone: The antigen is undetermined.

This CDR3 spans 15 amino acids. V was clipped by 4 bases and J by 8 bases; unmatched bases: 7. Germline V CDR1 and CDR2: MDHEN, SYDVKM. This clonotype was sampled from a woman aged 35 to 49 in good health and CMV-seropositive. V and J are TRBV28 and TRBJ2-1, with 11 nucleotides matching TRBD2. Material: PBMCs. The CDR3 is CASSSLAGGSYEQFF. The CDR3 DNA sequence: TGTGCCAGCAGTTCATTAGCGGGAGGGTCTTATGAGCAGTTCTTC.